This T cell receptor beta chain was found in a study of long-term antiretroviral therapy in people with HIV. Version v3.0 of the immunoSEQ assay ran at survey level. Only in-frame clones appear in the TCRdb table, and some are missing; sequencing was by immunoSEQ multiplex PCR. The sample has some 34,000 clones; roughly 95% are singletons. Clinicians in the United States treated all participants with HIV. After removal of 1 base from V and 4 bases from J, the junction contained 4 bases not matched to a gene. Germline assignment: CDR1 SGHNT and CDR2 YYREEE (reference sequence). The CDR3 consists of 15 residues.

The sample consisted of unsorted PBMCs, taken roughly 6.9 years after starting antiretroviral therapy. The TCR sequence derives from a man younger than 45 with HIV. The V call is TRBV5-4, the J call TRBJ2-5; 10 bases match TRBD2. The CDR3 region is CASSLRVAGGETQYF. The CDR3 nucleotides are TGTGCCAGCAGCTTGAGGGTAGCGGGGGGAGAGACCCAGTACTTC. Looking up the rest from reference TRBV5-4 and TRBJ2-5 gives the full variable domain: ETGVTQSPTHLIKTRGQQVTLRCSSQSGHNTVSWYQQALGQGPQFIFQYYREEENGRGNFPPRFSGLQFPNYSSELNVNALELDDSALYLCASSLRVAGGETQYFGPGTRLLVL.